This T cell receptor (beta chain) was obtained from a study of CD8 T cells in ankylosing spondylitis (dated by TCRdb to about 2017). Context from the whole study: The study profiled T cell receptor beta repertoires in healthy donors and ankylosing spondylitis patients to find disease-linked TCR variants. The full study cohort comprised approximately 23 ankylosing spondylitis patients and 85 to 120 healthy donors. Peripheral blood samples were taken, and synovial fluid was additionally collected from ankylosing spondylitis patients. Broad study findings and their caveats: The disease-linked clones were reported to be significantly enriched in matched synovial fluid samples from ankylosing spondylitis patients. Some motif variants had previously been reported in the synovial fluid and blood of reactive arthritis patients, which suggests shared mechanisms of disease initiation. A TCR beta motif of eight highly homologous amino acid variants appeared characteristic of blood from ankylosing spondylitis patients. In peripheral blood, the disease-linked clones were found at relatively low frequencies and had a CD8+ phenotype.

These reads were obtained on an Illumina HiSeq 2500. Quantitative 5'-RACE with molecular barcodes was the method used to prepare the TCR beta libraries. The authors processed their data as follows. A new computational method, built on a probabilistic model of VDJ rearrangement, was used to identify disease-linked TCR variants. Using fastp trimming at Q25 and MiXCR clonotype assembly, TCRdb reanalyzed the public sequencing data and kept in-frame beta chains. One record per CDR3 amino acid sequence lists the most common genes and DNA. The authors' filters were not applied to this entry. The sample profile shows about 440,000 distinct CDR3 sequences; about a sixth of them were found once. The ten most abundant clones make up approximately 0.97% of the sample. About this clonotype itself: The clone's antigen remains unknown. No qualities accompany the bases; no much larger clone lies one base away.

The CDR3 contains 15 residues, cysteine and phenylalanine counted. Only the CDR3 DNA stays, 45 bases, in frame from base 1. V was cut back by 5 bases and J by 2 bases, leaving a gap of 15 bases between them. The sequence derives from a male donor with ankylosing spondylitis. The chain is encoded by TRBV12-3 or TRBV12-4 joined to TRBJ2-5; a weak D assignment points to TRBD2 (6 bases agree). The sequenced sample was blood, either unsorted or a sorted T cell fraction (not recorded which). The DNA is as follows: TGTGCCAGCAGTCCGCGGGGCCGGGGACAAGAGACCCAGTACTTC. Its coded protein is CASSPRGRGQETQYF.